This TCR beta chain was captured by sequencing in a study of T cell repertoires in cytomegalovirus infection. As for the study in general: A matching HLA type, together with CMV infection, was signaled by public TCR beta signatures.

TCRdb itself ran the reads through MiXCR, one entry per CDR3 protein. The data contain roughly 200,000 distinct CDR3 sequences, approximately 17% of them singletons. This clonotype was found a few times. No antigen is known for it. The CDR3 extends over 17 amino acids. The germline V gene encodes CDR1 SGDLS and CDR2 YYNGEE. V was pared by 5 bases and J by 4 bases, with 13 bases of the junction left unmatched. Study results and caveats: HLA-C-restricted, CMV-specific TCR beta clonotypes were dominant ex vivo. Summed public TCR beta family frequency identified CMV carriers bearing the relevant HLA.

This TCR was recovered from a human donor in good health (CMV status not recorded). Some clones in this sample may be carry-over from other donors' samples. Sequencing was performed on CD8+ T cells from PBMCs. V usage is TRBV9 and J usage is TRBJ2-2, with TRBD2 matching over 8 bases. CDR3 in amino acids: CASSYSNSGDGTGELFF. The CDR3, as DNA: TGTGCCAGCAGTTATTCAAATAGCGGGGATGGCACCGGGGAGCTGTTTTTT. Looking up the rest from reference TRBV9 and TRBJ2-2 gives the full variable domain: DSGVTQTPKHLITATGQRVTLRCSPRSGDLSVYWYQQSLDQGLQFLIQYYNGEERAKGNILERFSAQQFPDLHSELNLSSLELGDSALYFCASSYSNSGDGTGELFFGEGSRLTVL.